This T cell receptor (beta chain) was profiled in a study of identical twins. Study-wide points: Insertions ran lower in abundant cord blood beta clonotypes, though not in memory repertoires. Conclusions rested on cross-sectional statistics rather than following the same donors. Out-of-frame sharing of TCR alpha in monozygotic twins was underestimated by models.

Each CDR3 protein gets one entry after TCRdb re-called the 5' RACE reads with MiXCR. The sample lists around 1.7 million distinct CDR3 sequences, under 35% seen once, with around 0.3% in the top ten. This clonotype was seen only a few times. Its antigen is as yet unknown. This CDR3 comprises 13 residues. Germline V gene sequence: CDR1 SGDLS, CDR2 YYNGEE. Trimming left V 0 bases short and J 2 bases short, with 4 bases between. The sample comprised cord blood. J is TRBJ2-3 and V is TRBV9; no definite D call. The receptor's source is a newborn girl in good health. CDR3 nucleotides: TGTGCCAGCAGCGTAGAGAACACAGATACGCAGTATTTT. Protein: CASSVENTDTQYF.